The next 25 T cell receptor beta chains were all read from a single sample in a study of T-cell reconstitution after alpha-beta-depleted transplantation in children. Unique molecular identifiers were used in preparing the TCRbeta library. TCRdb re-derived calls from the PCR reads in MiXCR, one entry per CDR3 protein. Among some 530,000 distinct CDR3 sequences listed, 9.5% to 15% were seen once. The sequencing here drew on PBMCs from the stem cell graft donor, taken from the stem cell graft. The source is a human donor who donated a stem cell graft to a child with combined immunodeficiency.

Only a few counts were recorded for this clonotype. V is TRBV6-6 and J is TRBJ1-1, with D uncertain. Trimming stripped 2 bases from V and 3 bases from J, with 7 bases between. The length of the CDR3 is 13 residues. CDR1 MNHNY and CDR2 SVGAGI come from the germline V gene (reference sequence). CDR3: CASSYGQDTEAFF. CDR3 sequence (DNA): TGTGCCAGCAGTTACGGGCAGGACACTGAAGCTTTCTTT.

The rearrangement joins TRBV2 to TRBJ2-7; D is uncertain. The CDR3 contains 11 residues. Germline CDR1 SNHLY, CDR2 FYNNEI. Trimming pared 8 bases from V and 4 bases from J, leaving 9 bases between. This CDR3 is CASASGYEQYF. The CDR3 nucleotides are TGTGCCAGCGCGAGTGGGTACGAGCAGTACTTC.

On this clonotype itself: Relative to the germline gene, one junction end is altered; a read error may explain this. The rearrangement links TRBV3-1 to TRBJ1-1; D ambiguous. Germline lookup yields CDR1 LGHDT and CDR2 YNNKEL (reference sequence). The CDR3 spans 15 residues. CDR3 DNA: TGTGCCTGCAGCCAAGGAAGAGGGTGGGGCACTGAAGCTTTCTTT. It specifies CACSQGRGWGTEAFF. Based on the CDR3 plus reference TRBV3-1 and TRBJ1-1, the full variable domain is DTAVSQTPKYLVTQMGNDKSIKCEQNLGHDTMYWYKQDSKKFLKIMFSYNNKELIINETVPNRFSPKSPDKAHLNLHINSLELGDSAVYFCACSQGRGWGTEAFFGQGTRLTVV.

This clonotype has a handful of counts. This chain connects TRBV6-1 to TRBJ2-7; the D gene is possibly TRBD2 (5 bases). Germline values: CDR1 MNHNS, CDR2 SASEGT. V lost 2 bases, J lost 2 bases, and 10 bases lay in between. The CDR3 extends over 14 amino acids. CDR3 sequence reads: CASSERGVPYEQYF. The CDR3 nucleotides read TGTGCCAGCAGTGAACGGGGAGTGCCCTACGAGCAGTACTTC.

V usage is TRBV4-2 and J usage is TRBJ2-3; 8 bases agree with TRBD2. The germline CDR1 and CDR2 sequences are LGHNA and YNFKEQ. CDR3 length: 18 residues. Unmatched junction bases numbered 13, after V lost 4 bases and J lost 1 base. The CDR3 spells CASSPWWRGEQRTDTQYF. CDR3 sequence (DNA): TGTGCCAGCAGCCCCTGGTGGCGGGGGGAACAACGCACAGATACGCAGTATTTT.

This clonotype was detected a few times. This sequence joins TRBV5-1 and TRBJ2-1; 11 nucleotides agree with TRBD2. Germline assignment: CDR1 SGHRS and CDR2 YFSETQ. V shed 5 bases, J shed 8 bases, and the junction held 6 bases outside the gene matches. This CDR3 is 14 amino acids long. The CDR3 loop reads CASRTTSGTDEQFF. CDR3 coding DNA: TGCGCCAGCAGGACGACTAGCGGGACGGATGAGCAGTTCTTC.

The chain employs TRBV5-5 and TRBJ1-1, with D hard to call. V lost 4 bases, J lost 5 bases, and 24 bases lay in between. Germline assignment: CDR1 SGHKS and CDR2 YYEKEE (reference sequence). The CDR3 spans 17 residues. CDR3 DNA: TGTGCCAGCAGCCCCTATGGACCGACTCCTGCCTTAACTGAAGCTTTCTTT. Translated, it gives CASSPYGPTPALTEAFF.

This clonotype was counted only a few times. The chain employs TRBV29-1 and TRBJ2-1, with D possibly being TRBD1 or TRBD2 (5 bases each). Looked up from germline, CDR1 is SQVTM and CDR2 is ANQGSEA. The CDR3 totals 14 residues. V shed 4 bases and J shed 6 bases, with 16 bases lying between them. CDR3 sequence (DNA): TGCAGCGTTGCCGGGACCGGGACGTCCAATGAGCAGTTCTTC. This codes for CSVAGTGTSNEQFF.

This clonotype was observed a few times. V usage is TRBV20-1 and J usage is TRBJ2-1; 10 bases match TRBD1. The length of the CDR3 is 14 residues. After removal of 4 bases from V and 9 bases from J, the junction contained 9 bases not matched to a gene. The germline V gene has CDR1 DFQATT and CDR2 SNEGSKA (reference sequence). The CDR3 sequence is CSAIRQGARREQFF. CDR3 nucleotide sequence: TGCAGTGCTATTCGACAGGGGGCTCGTCGTGAGCAGTTCTTC.

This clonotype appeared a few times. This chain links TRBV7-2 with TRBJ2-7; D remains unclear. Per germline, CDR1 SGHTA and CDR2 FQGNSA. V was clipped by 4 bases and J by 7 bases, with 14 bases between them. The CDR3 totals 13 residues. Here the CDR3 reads CASSSGPLREQYF. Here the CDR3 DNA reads TGTGCCAGCAGCTCTGGACCTCTACGGGAGCAGTACTTC.

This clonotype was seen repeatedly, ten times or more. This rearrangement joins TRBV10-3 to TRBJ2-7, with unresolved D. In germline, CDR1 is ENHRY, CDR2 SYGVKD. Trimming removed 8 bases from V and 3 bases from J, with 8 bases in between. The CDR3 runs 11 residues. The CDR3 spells CAIGQDYEQYF. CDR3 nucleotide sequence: TGTGCCATCGGGCAGGACTACGAGCAGTACTTC.

The CDR3 DNA reads TGTGCCAGCAGCTTAGAGGGCGGTGTGGGGTTTAATGAAAAACTGTTTTTT. Translated: CASSLEGGVGFNEKLFF. The chain couples TRBV11-2 to TRBJ1-4; D not resolved. V lost 0 bases and J lost 4, with 15 bases in between. Germline V CDR1 and CDR2: SGHAT, FQNNGV. The CDR3 runs 17 residues.

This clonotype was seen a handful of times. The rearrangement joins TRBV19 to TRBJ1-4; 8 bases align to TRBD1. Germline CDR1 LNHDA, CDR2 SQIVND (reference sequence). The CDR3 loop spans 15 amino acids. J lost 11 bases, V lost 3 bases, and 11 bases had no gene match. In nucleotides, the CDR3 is TGTGCCAGTAGTATCCAGGGGGCGTGGGGGGAGAAACTGTTTTTT. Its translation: CASSIQGAWGEKLFF.

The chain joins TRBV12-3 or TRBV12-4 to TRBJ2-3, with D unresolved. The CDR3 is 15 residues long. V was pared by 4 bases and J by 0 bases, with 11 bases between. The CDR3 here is CASSSVAASTDTQYF. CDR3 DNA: TGTGCCAGCAGTTCCGTCGCGGCAAGCACAGATACGCAGTATTTT.

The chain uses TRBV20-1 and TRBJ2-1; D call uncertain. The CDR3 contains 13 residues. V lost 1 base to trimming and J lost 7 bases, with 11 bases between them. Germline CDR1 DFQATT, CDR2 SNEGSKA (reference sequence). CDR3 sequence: CSARGSRKNEQFF. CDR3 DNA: TGCAGTGCTAGAGGCTCTAGAAAAAATGAGCAGTTCTTC.

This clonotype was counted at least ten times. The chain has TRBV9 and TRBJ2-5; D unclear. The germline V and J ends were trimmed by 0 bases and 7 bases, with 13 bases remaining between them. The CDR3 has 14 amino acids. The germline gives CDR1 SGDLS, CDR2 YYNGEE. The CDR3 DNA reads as TGTGCCAGCAGCGTAGGTCAGCCCGTTGGGACCCAGTACTTC. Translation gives CASSVGQPVGTQYF. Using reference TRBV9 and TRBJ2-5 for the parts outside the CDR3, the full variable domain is DSGVTQTPKHLITATGQRVTLRCSPRSGDLSVYWYQQSLDQGLQFLIQYYNGEERAKGNILERFSAQQFPDLHSELNLSSLELGDSALYFCASSVGQPVGTQYFGPGTRLLVL.

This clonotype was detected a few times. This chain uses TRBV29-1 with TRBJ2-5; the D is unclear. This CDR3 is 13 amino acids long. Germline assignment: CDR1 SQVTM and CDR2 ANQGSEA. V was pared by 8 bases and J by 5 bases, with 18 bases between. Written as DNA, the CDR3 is TGCAGCACATATAACCGGGCAGGCGAGACCCAGTACTTC. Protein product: CSTYNRAGETQYF.

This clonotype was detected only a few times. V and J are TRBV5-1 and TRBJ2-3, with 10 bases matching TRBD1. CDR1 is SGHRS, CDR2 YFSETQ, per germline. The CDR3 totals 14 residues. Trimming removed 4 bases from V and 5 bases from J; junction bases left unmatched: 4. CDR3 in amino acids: CASSKDRGQDTQYF. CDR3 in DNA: TGCGCCAGCAGCAAAGACAGGGGGCAAGATACGCAGTATTTT.

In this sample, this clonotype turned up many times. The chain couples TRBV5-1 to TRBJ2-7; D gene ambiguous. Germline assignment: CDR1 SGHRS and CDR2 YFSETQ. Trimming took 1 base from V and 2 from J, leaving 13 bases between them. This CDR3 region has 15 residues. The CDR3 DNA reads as TGCGCCAGCAGCTTGTCGGTTCAGGATCCCTACGAGCAGTACTTC. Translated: CASSLSVQDPYEQYF.

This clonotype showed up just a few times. CDR3 in amino acids: CASSQDVRADTQYF. The CDR3, as DNA: TGCGCCAGCAGCCAAGATGTAAGGGCTGATACGCAGTATTTT. The chain carries TRBV4-1 and TRBJ2-3; D is unresolved. CDR1 is MGHRA, CDR2 YSYEKL, per germline. The CDR3 is 14 amino acids. Trimming removed 0 bases at V and 6 bases at J, with 10 bases between.

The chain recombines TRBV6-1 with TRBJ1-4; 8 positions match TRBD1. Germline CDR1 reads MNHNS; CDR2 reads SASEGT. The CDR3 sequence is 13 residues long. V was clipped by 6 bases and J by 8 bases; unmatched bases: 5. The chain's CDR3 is CASRPPGGEKLFF. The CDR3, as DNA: TGTGCCAGCAGACCTCCAGGGGGCGAAAAACTGTTTTTT.

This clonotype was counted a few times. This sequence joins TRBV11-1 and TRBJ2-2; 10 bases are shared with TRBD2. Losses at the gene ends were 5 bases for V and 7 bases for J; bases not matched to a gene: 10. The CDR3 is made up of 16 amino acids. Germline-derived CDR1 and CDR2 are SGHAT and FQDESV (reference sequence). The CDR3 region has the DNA TGTGCCAGCAGCCCCGTAAGCGGGGGGGCCGGCGGGGAGCTGTTTTTT. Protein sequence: CASSPVSGGAGGELFF.

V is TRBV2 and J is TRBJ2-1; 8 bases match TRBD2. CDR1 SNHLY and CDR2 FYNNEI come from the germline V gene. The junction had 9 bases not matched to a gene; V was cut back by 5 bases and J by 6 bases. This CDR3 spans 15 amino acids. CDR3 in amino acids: CASSPTGTRLNEQFF. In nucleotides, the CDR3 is TGTGCCAGCAGTCCCACCGGGACTAGACTCAATGAGCAGTTCTTC.

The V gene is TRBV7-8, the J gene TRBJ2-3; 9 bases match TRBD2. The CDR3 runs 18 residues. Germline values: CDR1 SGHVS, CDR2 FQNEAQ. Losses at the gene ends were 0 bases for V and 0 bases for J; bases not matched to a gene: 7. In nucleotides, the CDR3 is TGTGCCAGCAGCTTAGCGGCTAGCGGGGCCGCTAGCACAGATACGCAGTATTTT. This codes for CASSLAASGAASTDTQYF.

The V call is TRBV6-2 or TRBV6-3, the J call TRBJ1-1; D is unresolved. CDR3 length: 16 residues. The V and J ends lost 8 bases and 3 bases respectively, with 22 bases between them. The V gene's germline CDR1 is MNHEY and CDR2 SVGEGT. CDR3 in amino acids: CASHSILAGVDTEAFF. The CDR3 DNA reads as TGTGCCAGCCACAGTATCCTGGCTGGCGTGGACACTGAAGCTTTCTTT.